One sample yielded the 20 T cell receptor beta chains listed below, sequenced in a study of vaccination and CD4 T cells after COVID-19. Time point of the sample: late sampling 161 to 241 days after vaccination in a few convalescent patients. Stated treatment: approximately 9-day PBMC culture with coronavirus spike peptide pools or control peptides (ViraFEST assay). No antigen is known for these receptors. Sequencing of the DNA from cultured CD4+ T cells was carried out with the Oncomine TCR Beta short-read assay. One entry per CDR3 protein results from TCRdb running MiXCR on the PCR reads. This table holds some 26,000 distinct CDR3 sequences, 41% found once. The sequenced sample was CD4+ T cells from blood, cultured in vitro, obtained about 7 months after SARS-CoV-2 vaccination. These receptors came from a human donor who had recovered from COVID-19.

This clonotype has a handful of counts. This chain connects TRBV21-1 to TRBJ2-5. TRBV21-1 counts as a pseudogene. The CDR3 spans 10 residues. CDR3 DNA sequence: TGTGCCAAATTATCGGAGACCCAGTACTTC. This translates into CAKLSETQYF.

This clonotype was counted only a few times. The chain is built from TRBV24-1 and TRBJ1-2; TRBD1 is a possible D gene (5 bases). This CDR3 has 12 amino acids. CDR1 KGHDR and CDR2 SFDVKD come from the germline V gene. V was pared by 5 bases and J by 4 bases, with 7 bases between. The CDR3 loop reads CATSGQGYGYTF. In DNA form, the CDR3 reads TGTGCCACCAGTGGCCAGGGCTATGGCTACACCTTC.

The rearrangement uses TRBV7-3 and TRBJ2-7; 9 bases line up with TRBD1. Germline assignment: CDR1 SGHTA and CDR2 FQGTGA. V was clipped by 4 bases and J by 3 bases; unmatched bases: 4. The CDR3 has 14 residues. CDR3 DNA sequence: TGTGCCAGCAGCTCCCCGGGACAGGGCTACGAGCAGTACTTC. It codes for CASSSPGQGYEQYF.

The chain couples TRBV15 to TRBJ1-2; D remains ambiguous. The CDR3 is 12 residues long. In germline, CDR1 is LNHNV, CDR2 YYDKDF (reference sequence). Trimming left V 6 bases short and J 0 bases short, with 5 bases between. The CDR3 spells CATSGANYGYTF. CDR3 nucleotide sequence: TGTGCCACCAGTGGAGCTAACTATGGCTACACCTTC.

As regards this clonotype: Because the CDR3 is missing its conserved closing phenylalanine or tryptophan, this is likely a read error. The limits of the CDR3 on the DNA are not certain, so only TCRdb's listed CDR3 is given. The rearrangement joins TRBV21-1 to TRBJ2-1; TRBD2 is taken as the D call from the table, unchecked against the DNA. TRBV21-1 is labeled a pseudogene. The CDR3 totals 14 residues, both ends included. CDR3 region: CASSTGLAGGEQFL.

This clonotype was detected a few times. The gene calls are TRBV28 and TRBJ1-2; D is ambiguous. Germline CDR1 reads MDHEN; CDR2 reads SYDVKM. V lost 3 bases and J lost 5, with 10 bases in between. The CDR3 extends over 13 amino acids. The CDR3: CASSFRGRYGYTF. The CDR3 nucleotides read TGTGCCAGCAGTTTCCGGGGTCGATATGGCTACACCTTC.

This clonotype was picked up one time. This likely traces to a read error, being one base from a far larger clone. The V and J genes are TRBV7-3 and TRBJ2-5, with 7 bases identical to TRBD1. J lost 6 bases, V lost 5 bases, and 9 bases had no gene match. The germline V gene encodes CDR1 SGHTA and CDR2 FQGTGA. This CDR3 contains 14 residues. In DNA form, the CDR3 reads TGTGCCAGCAGCACCGAGGACAGGATACAGACCCAGTACTTC. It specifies CASSTEDRIQTQYF.

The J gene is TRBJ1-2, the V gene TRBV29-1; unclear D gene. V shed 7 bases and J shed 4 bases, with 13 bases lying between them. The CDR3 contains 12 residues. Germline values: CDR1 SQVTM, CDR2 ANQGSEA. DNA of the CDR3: TGCAGCGGTCGAGAGAGTGGCTATGGCTACACCTTC. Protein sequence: CSGRESGYGYTF.

The CDR3 protein is CASSSWTGAYNEQFF. The CDR3 DNA is TGTGCCAGCAGCTCGTGGACAGGGGCCTACAATGAGCAGTTCTTC. The chain links TRBV7-9 to TRBJ2-1, with 9 bases matching TRBD1. V lost 4 bases, J lost 2 bases, and 3 bases stayed unmatched. The CDR3 has 15 amino acids. Germline V gives CDR1 SEHNR, CDR2 FQNEAQ (reference sequence).

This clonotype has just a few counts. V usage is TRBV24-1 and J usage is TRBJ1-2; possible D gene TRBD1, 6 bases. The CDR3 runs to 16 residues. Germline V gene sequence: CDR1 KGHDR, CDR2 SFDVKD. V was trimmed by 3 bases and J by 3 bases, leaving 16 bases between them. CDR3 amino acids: CATSDRAGGPYYGYTF. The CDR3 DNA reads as TGTGCCACCAGTGATAGGGCCGGGGGGCCCTACTATGGCTACACCTTC.

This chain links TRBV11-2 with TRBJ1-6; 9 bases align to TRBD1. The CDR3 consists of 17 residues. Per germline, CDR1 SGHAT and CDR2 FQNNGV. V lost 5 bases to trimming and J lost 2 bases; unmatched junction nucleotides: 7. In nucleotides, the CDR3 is TGTGCCAGCAGCCCCGGGACAGGGAGGACCTATAATTCACCCCTCCACTTT. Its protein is CASSPGTGRTYNSPLHF.

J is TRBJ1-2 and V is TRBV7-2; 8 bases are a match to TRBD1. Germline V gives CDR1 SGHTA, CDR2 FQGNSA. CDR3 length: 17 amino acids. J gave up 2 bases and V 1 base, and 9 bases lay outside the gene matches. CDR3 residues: CASSLEPTGVRNYGYTF. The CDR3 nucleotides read TGTGCCAGCAGCTTAGAACCGACAGGGGTGCGAAACTATGGCTACACCTTC. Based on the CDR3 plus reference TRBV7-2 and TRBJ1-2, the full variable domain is GAGVSQSPSNKVTEKGKDVELRCDPISGHTALYWYRQSLGQGLEFLIYFQGNSAPDKSGLPSDRFSAERTGGSVSTLTIQRTQQEDSAVYLCASSLEPTGVRNYGYTFGSGTRLTVV.

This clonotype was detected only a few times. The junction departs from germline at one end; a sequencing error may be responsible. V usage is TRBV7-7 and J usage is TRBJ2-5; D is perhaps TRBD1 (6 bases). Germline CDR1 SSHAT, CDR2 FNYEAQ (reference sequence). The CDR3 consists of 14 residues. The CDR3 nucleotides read TGTGCTAGCAGCTTTAGGGGGACCCAAGAGACCCAGTACTTC. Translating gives CASSFRGTQETQYF.

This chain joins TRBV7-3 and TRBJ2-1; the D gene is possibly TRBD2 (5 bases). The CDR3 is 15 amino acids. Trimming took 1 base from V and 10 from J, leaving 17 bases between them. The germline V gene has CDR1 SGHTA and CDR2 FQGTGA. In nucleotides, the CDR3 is TGTGCCAGCAGCTTAAGGGCTAGCCCACCCCGGGAGCAGTTCTTC. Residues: CASSLRASPPREQFF. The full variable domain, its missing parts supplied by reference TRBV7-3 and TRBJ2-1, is GAGVSQTPSNKVTEKGKYVELRCDPISGHTALYWYRQSLGQGPEFLIYFQGTGAADDSGLPNDRFFAVRPEGSVSTLKIQRTERGDSAVYLCASSLRASPPREQFFGPGTRLTVL.

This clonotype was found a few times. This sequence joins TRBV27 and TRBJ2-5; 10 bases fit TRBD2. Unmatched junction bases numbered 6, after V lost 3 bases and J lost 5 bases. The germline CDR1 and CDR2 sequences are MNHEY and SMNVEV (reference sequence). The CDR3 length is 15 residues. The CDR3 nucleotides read TGTGCCAGCAGTTTGTGGCTAGCGGGAGTGGAGACCCAGTACTTC. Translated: CASSLWLAGVETQYF.

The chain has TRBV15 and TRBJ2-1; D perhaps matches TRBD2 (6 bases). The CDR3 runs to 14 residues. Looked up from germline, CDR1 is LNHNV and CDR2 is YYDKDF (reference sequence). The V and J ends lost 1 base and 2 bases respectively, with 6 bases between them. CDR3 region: CATSRGGTYNEQFF. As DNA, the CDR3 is TGTGCCACCAGCAGAGGCGGGACCTACAATGAGCAGTTCTTC.

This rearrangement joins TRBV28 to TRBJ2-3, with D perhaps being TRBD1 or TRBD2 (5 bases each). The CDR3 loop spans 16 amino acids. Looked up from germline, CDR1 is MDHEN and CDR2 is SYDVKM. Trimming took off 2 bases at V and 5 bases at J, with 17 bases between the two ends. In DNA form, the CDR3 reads TGTGCCAGCAGTTTAGGGGCGACGGGGTATATAGATACGCAGTATTTT. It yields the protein CASSLGATGYIDTQYF.

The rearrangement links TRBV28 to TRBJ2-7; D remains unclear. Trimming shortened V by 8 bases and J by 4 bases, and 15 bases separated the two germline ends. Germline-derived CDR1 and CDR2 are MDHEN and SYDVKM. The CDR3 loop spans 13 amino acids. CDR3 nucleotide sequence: TGTGCCAGCCAGTCTTTGCGGAGATACGAGCAGTACTTC. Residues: CASQSLRRYEQYF.

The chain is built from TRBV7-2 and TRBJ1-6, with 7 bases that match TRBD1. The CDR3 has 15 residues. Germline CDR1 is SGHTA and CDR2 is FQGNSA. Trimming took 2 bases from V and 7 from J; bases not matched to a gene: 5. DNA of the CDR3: TGTGCCAGCAGCTTACGACAGGGAGGAAATTCACCCCTCCACTTT. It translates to CASSLRQGGNSPLHF.

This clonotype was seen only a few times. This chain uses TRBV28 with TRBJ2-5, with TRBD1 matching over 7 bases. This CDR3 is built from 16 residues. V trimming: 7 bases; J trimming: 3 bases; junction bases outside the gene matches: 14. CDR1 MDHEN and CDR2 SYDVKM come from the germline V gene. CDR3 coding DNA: TGTGCCAGCACGACTCGGACAGGACGGAAGAAAGAGACCCAGTACTTC. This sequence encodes CASTTRTGRKKETQYF.